The text below deals with one T cell receptor (beta chain). There are a few counts of this clone. Its target antigen remains unknown. No base qualities exist here, and no much larger clone lies one base off it. Participants in the prospective study were enrolled through a virtual design, were aged roughly 18 to 100 years, and lived in some 24 United States geographic areas. In the prospective study, participants were assigned to cohorts based on the clinical history participants reported in a screening survey and a study questionnaire. ImmuneRACE Cohort 3 recovered participants were defined by two consecutive negative NP/OP PCR tests, healthcare professional clearance, or symptom resolution. In the prospective study, whole blood, serum and a nasopharyngeal or oropharyngeal swab were collected from each participant by mobile phlebotomists. Over a roughly two-month period, participants in the prospective study had the option of providing additional blood draws and questionnaires. Before DNA extraction, blood samples from the prospective study were shipped at room temperature or frozen.

This entry comes from a study of blood T cell repertoires in COVID-19 (TCRdb year 2020). Regarding the study in general: Samples from collaborators originated in the United States, Italy and Spain and spanned both the acute and convalescent phases of COVID-19. The material from the prospective study consisted of cDNA or gDNA derived from T cells, B-cell-depleted T cells, or PBMCs. The repertoires were released in a freely available public database intended as a resource for research on the immune response to SARS-CoV-2. The dataset comprised deeply sampled blood TCRbeta repertoires from subjects exposed to, actively infected with, or recovered from COVID-19. Where available, HLA class I and class II types were obtained from metadata supplied by the sample provider rather than from assay-based typing. Sample metadata almost always included a de-identified subject ID, COVID-19 status, age in years and sex. Samples were obtained from the ongoing ImmuneRACE study (first 160 participants) and from over 1,000 subjects provided by 6 global collaborators. General study outcomes and caveats: How much clinical and demographic metadata was included differed by source and by participant, and the metadata was provided uncurated.

The CDR1 and CDR2 encoded by the germline V gene (reference sequence) are DFQATT and SNEGSKA. The CDR3 measures 10 amino acids from cysteine to phenylalanine. Solely the CDR3 DNA is kept, with 30 bases framed from the first base. TCRbeta CDR3 regions were amplified from genomic DNA by means of the immunoSEQ Assay, a bias-controlled multiplex PCR. As for the original processing: Within the assay, amplification of reference gene primers was used to estimate how many nucleated cells each sample contained. To quantify the absolute abundance of each unique TCRbeta CDR3 rearrangement, sequence reads were collapsed and filtered. For each sample, productive Simpson clonality was calculated as the square root of Simpson's diversity index across productive rearrangements. Entries here come from immuneACCESS through TCRdb and include only in-frame sequences with V and J called. Some clones fail to appear in such tables; in the studies checked, an unresolved V gene covers under half of the shortfall, and the cause of the remainder is unknown. V and J calls and clone size are given by that table; D and trimming were obtained from the DNA. Recorded for this sample are 180,000 or so clones; around 81% of them occurred a single time. The ten largest clones capture roughly 7% of the sample.

This TCR was recovered from a man between 40 and 49 years old who had recovered from COVID-19. The V and J segments used are TRBV20-1 and TRBJ1-2; the D gene lacks a confident call. The sequencing sample was made of PBMCs or T cells enriched from blood (not recorded which). The CDR3 region: CRVGIFGYTF. DNA sequence: TGCAGGGTCGGGATATTCGGCTACACCTTC.